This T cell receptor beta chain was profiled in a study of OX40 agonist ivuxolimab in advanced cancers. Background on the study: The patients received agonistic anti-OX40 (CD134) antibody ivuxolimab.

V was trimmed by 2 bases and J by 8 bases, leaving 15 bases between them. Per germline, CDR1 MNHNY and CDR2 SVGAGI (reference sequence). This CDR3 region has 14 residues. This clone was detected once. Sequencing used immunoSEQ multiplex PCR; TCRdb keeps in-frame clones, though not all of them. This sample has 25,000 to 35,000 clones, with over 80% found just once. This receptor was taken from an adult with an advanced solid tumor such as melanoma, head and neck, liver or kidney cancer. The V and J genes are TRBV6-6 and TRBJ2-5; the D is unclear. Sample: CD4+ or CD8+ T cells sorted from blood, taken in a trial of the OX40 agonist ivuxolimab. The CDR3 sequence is CASSYVSAENTQYF. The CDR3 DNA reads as TGTGCCAGCAGTTACGTGTCAGCAGAGAACACCCAGTACTTC.